This TCR beta chain comes out of a study of vaccination and CD4 T cells after COVID-19. Study details: Stimulation used overlapping spike peptides from SARS-CoV-2, HCoV-NL63, HCoV-OC43 and HCoV-229E.

Oncomine TCR Beta short-read sequencing was applied to DNA from cultured CD4+ T cells. Someone extracted genomic DNA from cultured CD4+ T cells. TCRdb fed the PCR reads into MiXCR, producing one record per CDR3 protein. Of about 16,000 distinct CDR3 sequences listed, around half were seen once; the top ten hold around 3.5%. Note on this clonotype: What it binds is unknown.

The treatment was: approximately 10-day PBMC culture with coronavirus spike peptide pools or control peptides (ViraFEST assay). After expanding antigen-specific T cells with peptide pools, ViraFEST sequenced their TCRs. V was pared by 4 bases and J by 5 bases, with 11 bases of the junction left unmatched. CDR1 is SGHTA and CDR2 is FQGTGA in the germline V gene. The CDR3 loop spans 17 amino acids. V and J are TRBV7-3 and TRBJ2-5, with 12 bases that match TRBD2. This receptor was taken from a human donor who had recovered from COVID-19. The sample consisted of CD4+ T cells from blood, cultured in vitro, taken before SARS-CoV-2 vaccination. The CDR3 is CASSSGLAGTSGETQYF. The CDR3 DNA reads as TGTGCCAGCAGCTCTGGACTAGCGGGGACGTCGGGGGAGACCCAGTACTTC.